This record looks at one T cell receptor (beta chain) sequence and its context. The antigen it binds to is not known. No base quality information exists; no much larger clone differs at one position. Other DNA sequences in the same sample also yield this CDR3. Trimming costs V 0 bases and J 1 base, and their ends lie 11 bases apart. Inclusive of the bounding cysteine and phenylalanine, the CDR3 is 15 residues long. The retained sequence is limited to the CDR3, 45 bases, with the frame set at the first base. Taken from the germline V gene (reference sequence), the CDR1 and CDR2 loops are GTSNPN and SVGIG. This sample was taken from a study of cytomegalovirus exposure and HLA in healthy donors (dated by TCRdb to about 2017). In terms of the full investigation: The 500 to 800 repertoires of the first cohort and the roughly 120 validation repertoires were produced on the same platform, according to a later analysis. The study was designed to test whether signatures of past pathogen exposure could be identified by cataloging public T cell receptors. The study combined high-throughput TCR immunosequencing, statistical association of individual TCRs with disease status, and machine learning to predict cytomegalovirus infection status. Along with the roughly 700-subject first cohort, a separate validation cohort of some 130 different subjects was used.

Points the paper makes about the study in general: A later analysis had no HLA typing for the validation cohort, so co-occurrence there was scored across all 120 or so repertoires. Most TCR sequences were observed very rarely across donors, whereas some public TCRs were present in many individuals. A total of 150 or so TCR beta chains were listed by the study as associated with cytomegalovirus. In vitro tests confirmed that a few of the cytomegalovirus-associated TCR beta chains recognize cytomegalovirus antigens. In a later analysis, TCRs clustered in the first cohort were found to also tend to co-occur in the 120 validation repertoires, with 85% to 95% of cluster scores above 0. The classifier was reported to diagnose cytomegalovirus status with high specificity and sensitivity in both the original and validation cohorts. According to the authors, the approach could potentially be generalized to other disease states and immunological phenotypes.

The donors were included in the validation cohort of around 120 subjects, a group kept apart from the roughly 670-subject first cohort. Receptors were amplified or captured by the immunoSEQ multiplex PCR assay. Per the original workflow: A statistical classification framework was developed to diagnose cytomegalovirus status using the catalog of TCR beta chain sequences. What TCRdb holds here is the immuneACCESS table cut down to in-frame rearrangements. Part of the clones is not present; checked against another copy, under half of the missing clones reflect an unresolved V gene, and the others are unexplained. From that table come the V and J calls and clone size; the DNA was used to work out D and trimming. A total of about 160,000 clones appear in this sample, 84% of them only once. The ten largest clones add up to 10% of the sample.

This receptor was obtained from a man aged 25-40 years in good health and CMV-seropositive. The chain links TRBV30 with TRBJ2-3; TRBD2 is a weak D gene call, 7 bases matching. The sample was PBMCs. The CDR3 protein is CAWSVRGGGTDTQYF. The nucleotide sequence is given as TGTGCCTGGAGTGTACGCGGGGGCGGCACAGATACGCAGTATTTT.